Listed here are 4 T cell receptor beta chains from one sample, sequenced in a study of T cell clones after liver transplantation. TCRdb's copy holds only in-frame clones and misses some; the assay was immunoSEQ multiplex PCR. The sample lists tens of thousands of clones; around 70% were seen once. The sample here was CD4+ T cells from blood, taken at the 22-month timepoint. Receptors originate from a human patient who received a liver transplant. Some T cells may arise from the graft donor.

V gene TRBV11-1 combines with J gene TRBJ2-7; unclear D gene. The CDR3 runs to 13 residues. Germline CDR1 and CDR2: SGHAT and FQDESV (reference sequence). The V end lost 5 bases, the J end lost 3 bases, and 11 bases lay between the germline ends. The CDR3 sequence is CASSPNGVYEQYF. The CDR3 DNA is TGTGCCAGCAGCCCCAATGGAGTCTACGAGCAGTACTTC. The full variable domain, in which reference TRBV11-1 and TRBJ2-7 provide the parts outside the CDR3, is EAEVAQSPRYKITEKSQAVAFWCDPISGHATLYWYRQILGQGPELLVQFQDESVVDDSQLPKDRFSAERLKGVDSTLKIQPAELGDSAMYLCASSPNGVYEQYFGPGTRLTVT.

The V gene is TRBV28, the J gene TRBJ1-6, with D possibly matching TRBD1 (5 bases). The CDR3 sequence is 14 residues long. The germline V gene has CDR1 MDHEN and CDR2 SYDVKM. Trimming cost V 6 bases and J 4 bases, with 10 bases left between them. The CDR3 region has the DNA TGTGCCAGCAGCACCAACAGGTATAATTCACCCCTCCACTTT. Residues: CASSTNRYNSPLHF. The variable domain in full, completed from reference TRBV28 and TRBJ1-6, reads DVKVTQSSRYLVKRTGEKVFLECVQDMDHENMFWYRQDPGLGLRLIYFSYDVKMKEKGDIPEGYSVSREKKERFSLILESASTNQTSMYLCASSTNRYNSPLHFGNGTRLTVT.

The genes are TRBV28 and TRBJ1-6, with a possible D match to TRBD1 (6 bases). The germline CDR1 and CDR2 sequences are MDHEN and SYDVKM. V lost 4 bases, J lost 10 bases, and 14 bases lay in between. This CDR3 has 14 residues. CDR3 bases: TGTGCCAGCAGTTCTACAGGGAGGGGATCACCCCTCCACTTT. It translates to CASSSTGRGSPLHF.

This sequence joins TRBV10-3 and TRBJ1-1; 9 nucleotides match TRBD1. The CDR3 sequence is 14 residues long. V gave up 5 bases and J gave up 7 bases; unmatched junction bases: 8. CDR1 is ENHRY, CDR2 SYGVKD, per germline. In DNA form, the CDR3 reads TGTGCCATCAGTCTCACAGGGGGCAGAGGTGAAGCTTTCTTT. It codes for CAISLTGGRGEAFF.